These 12 T cell receptor beta chains came from one sample sequenced in a study of T cell responses to AZD1222 COVID-19 vaccine. TCRdb keeps only in-frame clones here, not all; method: immunoSEQ multiplex PCR. The sample records approximately 150,000 clones, roughly 92% being singletons. The material sequenced was peripheral blood, taken 28 days after the second AZD1222 dose. The receptors were sampled from an adult who received the AZD1222 COVID-19 vaccine.

The count of this clone is one. The rearrangement joins TRBV28 to TRBJ2-3; unclear D gene. The CDR3 covers 13 residues. The germline gives CDR1 MDHEN, CDR2 SYDVKM. V shed 8 bases and J shed 4 bases, with 13 bases lying between them. The CDR3 bases are TGTGCCAGCCAGAGGTTGAAGCCAGATACGCAGTATTTT. This gives the protein CASQRLKPDTQYF. Together with reference TRBV28 and TRBJ2-3, the CDR3 gives the full variable domain: DVKVTQSSRYLVKRTGEKVFLECVQDMDHENMFWYRQDPGLGLRLIYFSYDVKMKEKGDIPEGYSVSREKKERFSLILESASTNQTSMYLCASQRLKPDTQYFGPGTRLTVL.

V and J are TRBV6-4 and TRBJ1-2; D remains unclear. V was shortened by 5 bases and J by 4 bases, with 14 bases between the two germline ends. Per the germline V gene, CDR1 is MRHNA and CDR2 is SNTAGT. The CDR3 runs to 14 residues. The CDR3 protein is CASSPGSAGYGYTF. DNA for the CDR3: TGTGCCAGCAGTCCGGGTTCGGCGGGCTATGGCTACACCTTC.

The rearrangement joins TRBV18 to TRBJ1-4; no definite D call. Germline lookup yields CDR1 KGHSH and CDR2 LQKENI. The CDR3 loop spans 15 amino acids. Trimming took 0 bases from V and 0 from J, leaving 5 bases between them. CDR3 loop: CASSPPIPTNEKLFF. In DNA, the CDR3 is TGTGCCAGCTCACCACCTATTCCAACTAATGAAAAACTGTTTTTT.

The gene calls are TRBV6-2 or TRBV6-3 and TRBJ2-7, with 9 bases fitting TRBD1. Trimming removed 2 bases from V and 2 bases from J; junction bases left unmatched: 4. The CDR3 runs to 15 residues. CDR1 and CDR2 from the germline V gene are MNHEY and SVGEGT. CDR3 sequence reads: CASSYIGQGTYEQYF. The CDR3 bases are TGTGCCAGCAGTTACATAGGACAGGGGACCTACGAGCAGTACTTC.

The chain couples TRBV5-4 to TRBJ2-2; D is perhaps TRBD2 (5 bases). V shed 0 bases and J shed 1 base, with 10 bases lying between them. This CDR3 contains 16 residues. The V gene's germline CDR1 is SGHNT and CDR2 YYREEE (reference sequence). The CDR3 DNA follows: TGTGCCAGCAGCTTGGGTTTCGGAGGGAACACCGGGGAGCTGTTTTTT. Amino acids: CASSLGFGGNTGELFF.

This chain links TRBV3-1 (or the pseudogene TRBV3-2) with TRBJ2-1, with unresolved D. Germline V gene sequence: CDR1 LGHDT, CDR2 YNNKEL (reference sequence). The CDR3 is made up of 16 amino acids. V lost 0 bases and J 7 bases, leaving 16 bases between the germline ends. CDR3 DNA sequence: TGTGCCAGCAGCCAAGACCGGGCCGCATTACTGAATGAGCAGTTCTTC. Amino acids: CASSQDRAALLNEQFF.

The chain links TRBV9 to TRBJ2-3, with 14 bases lining up with TRBD2. The CDR3 covers 15 residues. J was trimmed by 6 bases and V by 2 bases; bases with no gene match: 2. Germline CDR1 reads SGDLS; CDR2 reads YYNGEE. CDR3 DNA: TGTGCCAGCAGCGTCGGACTAGCGGGAGGCGATACGCAGTATTTT. This gives the protein CASSVGLAGGDTQYF.

This chain connects TRBV21-1 to TRBJ2-1; the listed D gene, TRBD2, was not tested against the DNA. TRBV21-1 is a documented pseudogene. The CDR3 covers 17 residues. CDR3 in amino acids: CASTLVRLAGPYNEQFF. CDR3 sequence (DNA): TGTGCCAGCACCCTGGTGCGACTAGCGGGGCCCTACAATGAGCAGTTCTTC.

This clone turned up a few times. The rearrangement joins TRBV5-8 to TRBJ1-1; D is possibly TRBD1 (5 bases). The CDR3 totals 14 residues. The germline CDR1 and CDR2 sequences are SGHTS and YDEGEE. V was trimmed by 3 bases and J by 0 bases, leaving 9 bases between them. The CDR3 nucleotides read TGTGCCAGCAGCTCGGGACGGCTGAACACTGAAGCTTTCTTT. Translating gives CASSSGRLNTEAFF.

V gene TRBV5-1 combines with J gene TRBJ2-7; D is undetermined. Germline-derived CDR1 and CDR2 are SGHRS and YFSETQ. The CDR3 is made up of 14 amino acids. V was pared by 1 base and J by 3 bases, with 11 bases between. The CDR3 nucleotides read TGCGCCAGCAGCTTGAAAGAATTCGGCTACGAGCAGTACTTC. Protein product: CASSLKEFGYEQYF.

This rearrangement joins TRBV3-1 (or the pseudogene TRBV3-2) to TRBJ1-2; D is possibly TRBD1 (5 bases). Deletions cut 0 bases from V and 7 bases from J, with 9 bases between. The CDR3 is 13 residues long. Germline V gene lookup returns CDR1 LGHDT and CDR2 YNNKEL (reference sequence). Here the CDR3 reads CASSQEAGRGYTF. The DNA of the CDR3 is TGTGCCAGCAGCCAAGAAGCGGGACGTGGCTACACCTTC.

V is TRBV2 and J is TRBJ1-6; 7 bases are shared with TRBD1. The germline gives CDR1 SNHLY, CDR2 FYNNEI. V trimming: 2 bases; J trimming: 5 bases; junction bases outside the gene matches: 6. The CDR3 loop spans 16 amino acids. DNA of the CDR3: TGTGCCAGCAGTGAACTTCCAGGGGGGGATAATTCACCCCTCCACTTT. Protein product: CASSELPGGDNSPLHF.